These 29 T cell receptor beta chains originate from one sample sequenced in a study of blood T cell repertoires in COVID-19. Profiled with immunoSEQ multiplex PCR; TCRdb holds only in-frame clones, not every one. This sample has approximately 100,000 clones; 75% to 90% occur once, and the top ten carry approximately 15%. Sequenced sample: peripheral blood. The receptors originated from a middle-aged man with acute or convalescent COVID-19.

The chain recombines TRBV15 with TRBJ2-2, with TRBD2 matching over 8 bases. Germline CDR1 and CDR2: LNHNV and YYDKDF (reference sequence). After removal of 3 bases from V and 4 bases from J, the junction contained 4 bases not matched to a gene. This CDR3 has 15 amino acids. CDR3 nucleotides: TGTGCCACCAGCAGCTTGCTAGCGGGCACCGGGGAGCTGTTTTTT. Translation: CATSSLLAGTGELFF.

The gene calls are TRBV5-1 and TRBJ2-7; maybe TRBD2 (6 bases). CDR1 is SGHRS, CDR2 YFSETQ, per germline. The CDR3 runs 14 residues. V lost 4 bases, J lost 8 bases, and 19 bases lay in between. The CDR3 DNA sequence: TGCGCCAGCAGCCCTATGGGTGGGAGGAGGAAGCAGTACTTC. Protein: CASSPMGGRRKQYF.

The rearrangement uses TRBV14 and TRBJ2-1; 10 positions agree with TRBD2. The CDR3 loop spans 15 amino acids. Germline values: CDR1 SGHDN, CDR2 FVKESK. J was trimmed by 5 bases and V by 4 bases; bases with no gene match: 5. Written as DNA, the CDR3 is TGTGCCAGCAGCCGCCTTACTAGCGGGAACAATGAGCAGTTCTTC. Amino acid sequence: CASSRLTSGNNEQFF.

V gene TRBV15 combines with J gene TRBJ1-1, with no clear D. Germline V gives CDR1 LNHNV, CDR2 YYDKDF (reference sequence). Trimming took 5 bases from V and 2 from J, leaving 9 bases between them. The CDR3 length is 13 residues. CDR3: CATSSGFNTEAFF. The CDR3 coding sequence is TGTGCCACCAGCTCCGGGTTTAACACTGAAGCTTTCTTT.

The chain employs TRBV30 and TRBJ2-3; 8 nucleotides match TRBD2. CDR3 length equals 14 residues. V shed 5 bases and J 5 bases; nucleotides not matched to a gene: 9. Germline CDR1 is GTSNPN and CDR2 is SVGIG (reference sequence). As DNA, the CDR3 is TGTGCCTGGGACCTCGGACTAGCCGGAGATACGCAGTATTTT. Its protein is CAWDLGLAGDTQYF.

This clone has a handful of counts. The V and J genes are TRBV10-2 and TRBJ2-1; D unresolved. The CDR3 sequence is 11 residues long. Trimming took 6 bases from V and 9 from J, leaving 9 bases between them. Germline-derived CDR1 and CDR2 are WSHSY and SAAADI. CDR3 region: CASSADTEQFF. CDR3 DNA sequence: TGCGCCAGCAGCGCTGACACTGAGCAGTTCTTC.

The chain employs TRBV7-2 and TRBJ2-1; D is possibly TRBD2 (7 bases). The germline gives CDR1 SGHTA, CDR2 FQGNSA. CDR3 length: 16 amino acids. The V end was cut by 3 bases, the J end by 1 base, with 13 bases between. The CDR3 protein is CASSFGGLASYNEQFF. CDR3 sequence (DNA): TGTGCCAGCAGCTTCGGGGGGCTAGCGTCCTACAATGAGCAGTTCTTC. The entire variable domain, with the rest obtained from reference TRBV7-2 and TRBJ2-1, is as follows: GAGVSQSPSNKVTEKGKDVELRCDPISGHTALYWYRQSLGQGLEFLIYFQGNSAPDKSGLPSDRFSAERTGGSVSTLTIQRTQQEDSAVYLCASSFGGLASYNEQFFGPGTRLTVL.

The chain employs TRBV28 and TRBJ2-5; D not certain. Trimming stripped 7 bases from V and 2 bases from J, with 11 bases between. This CDR3 comprises 13 residues. Germline V gene data show CDR1 as MDHEN and CDR2 as SYDVKM. DNA of the CDR3: TGTGCCAGCATCCGGCCAGGTCAAGAGACCCAGTACTTC. As protein: CASIRPGQETQYF.

The genes are TRBV28 and TRBJ2-2, with 8 positions matching TRBD1. The CDR3 has 15 amino acids. After removal of 3 bases from V and 6 bases from J, the junction contained 6 bases not matched to a gene. Germline V gene data show CDR1 as MDHEN and CDR2 as SYDVKM. In DNA form, the CDR3 reads TGTGCCAGCAGTTTCTCCGGGACAGGCGCCGGGGAGCTGTTTTTT. As protein: CASSFSGTGAGELFF.

The chain joins TRBV7-9 to TRBJ1-1; D is uncertain. Germline values: CDR1 SEHNR, CDR2 FQNEAQ (reference sequence). V lost 1 base to trimming and J lost 1 base, with 7 bases between them. The CDR3 length is 14 residues. CDR3 bases: TGTGCCAGCAGCTTAGTGGCGGGGAACACTGAAGCTTTCTTT. It is translated as CASSLVAGNTEAFF.

This chain connects TRBV30 to TRBJ1-5; D gene unclear. The CDR3 contains 15 residues. Germline V gene sequence: CDR1 GTSNPN, CDR2 SVGIG (reference sequence). V was trimmed by 3 bases and J by 0 bases, leaving 12 bases between them. CDR3 coding DNA: TGTGCCTGGAGCACAGCATTTAATAGCAATCAGCCCCAGCATTTT. Encoded protein: CAWSTAFNSNQPQHF.

This chain's CDR3 is CASSLELGQMNTEAFF. CDR3 DNA: TGTGCCAGCAGCTTAGAATTGGGACAGATGAACACTGAAGCTTTCTTT. This chain joins TRBV7-6 and TRBJ1-1; 7 bases line up with TRBD1. CDR3 length: 16 residues. Germline CDR1 SGHVS, CDR2 FNYEAQ. Unmatched junction bases numbered 5, after V lost 1 base and J lost 0 bases.

The chain links TRBV11-3 to TRBJ2-5; D may be TRBD1 (5 bases). Germline V gene lookup returns CDR1 SGHNT and CDR2 YENEEA. V lost 1 base to trimming and J lost 4 bases, with 16 bases between them. The CDR3 spans 16 residues. CDR3 loop: CASSLGAHPGLETQYF. The CDR3 nucleotides are TGTGCCAGCAGCTTAGGAGCTCATCCAGGGCTAGAGACCCAGTACTTC.

The rearrangement joins TRBV28 to TRBJ1-1; D not resolved. Germline values: CDR1 MDHEN, CDR2 SYDVKM. The V end lost 2 bases, the J end lost 5 bases, and 9 bases lay between the germline ends. This CDR3 comprises 13 residues. The CDR3 sequence: CASSLGVRTEAFF. The CDR3 DNA reads as TGTGCCAGCAGTTTAGGTGTACGGACTGAAGCTTTCTTT.

The chain joins TRBV5-5 to TRBJ1-5; 7 bases map to TRBD1. The J segment lost 6 bases and the V segment lost 0 bases, leaving 6 bases of the junction unmatched. This CDR3 spans 15 amino acids. Germline V CDR1 and CDR2: SGHKS, YYEKEE (reference sequence). The CDR3 spells CASSLVGQELQPQHF. CDR3 DNA sequence: TGTGCCAGCAGCTTGGTCGGACAGGAACTTCAGCCCCAGCATTTT.

The chain combines TRBV5-1 with TRBJ2-2; 8 nucleotides agree with TRBD2. J lost 8 bases, V lost 1 base, and 7 bases had no gene match. In germline, CDR1 is SGHRS, CDR2 YFSETQ. The CDR3 is made up of 15 amino acids. CDR3 in amino acids: CASSLRSSGPGELFF. The DNA of the CDR3 is TGCGCCAGCAGCTTGAGGTCTAGCGGGCCGGGGGAGCTGTTTTTT.

The chain couples TRBV6-6 to TRBJ2-7; 9 bases match TRBD1. The CDR3 is 15 amino acids. The ends lost 6 bases at V and 3 bases at J; junction bases unmatched: 9. Germline CDR1 MNHNY, CDR2 SVGAGI (reference sequence). The DNA of the CDR3 is TGTGCCAGCAGCACCGGGACAGGGTGGGTCTACGAGCAGTACTTC. It is translated as CASSTGTGWVYEQYF.

This clone appeared a single time. The chain carries TRBV4-2 and TRBJ2-7; TRBD2 aligns across 12 bases. The V gene's germline CDR1 is LGHNA and CDR2 YNFKEQ. Trimming removed 0 bases from V and 5 bases from J; junction bases left unmatched: 8. The CDR3 is 17 amino acids. CDR3 region: CASSQEMGLAGPNEQYF. The DNA for the CDR3 is TGTGCCAGCAGCCAAGAAATGGGACTAGCGGGCCCGAACGAGCAGTACTTC.

This clone was detected once. The gene calls are TRBV3-1 (or the pseudogene TRBV3-2) and TRBJ1-2, with 7 bases matching TRBD1. Germline values: CDR1 LGHDT, CDR2 YNNKEL (reference sequence). The V gene end was trimmed by 6 bases and the J gene end by 2 bases; junction bases not matched to a gene: 6. This CDR3 has 14 residues. The CDR3 is CASSSRGANYGYTF. The CDR3 DNA reads TGTGCCAGCAGTTCCAGGGGGGCCAACTATGGCTACACCTTC.

The chain joins TRBV7-9 to TRBJ1-4, with a weak D call TRBD1 (6 bases). V was trimmed by 6 bases and J by 5 bases, leaving 13 bases between them. Germline V gives CDR1 SEHNR, CDR2 FQNEAQ (reference sequence). The CDR3 has 14 amino acids. The CDR3, as DNA: TGTGCCAGCAGGGAGACAGGCGGCAATGAAAAACTGTTTTTT. It codes for CASRETGGNEKLFF.

The chain links TRBV5-1 to TRBJ2-7; 9 nucleotides match TRBD2. The junction had 1 base not matched to a gene; V was cut back by 0 bases and J by 3 bases. From germline, CDR1 is SGHRS and CDR2 YFSETQ. This CDR3 spans 14 amino acids. The CDR3 DNA follows: TGCGCCAGCAGCTTGGGTAGCGGGGGCTACGAGCAGTACTTC. This codes for CASSLGSGGYEQYF.

The table lists this clone with a count of one. The chain uses TRBV28 and TRBJ1-1, with 11 bases aligning to TRBD1. Germline V CDR1 and CDR2: MDHEN, SYDVKM. The J segment lost 0 bases and the V segment lost 8 bases, leaving 8 bases of the junction unmatched. There are 16 residues in the CDR3. The CDR3 coding sequence is TGTGCCAGCGAGGACAGGGGGCTGCGTATGAACACTGAAGCTTTCTTT. Amino acids: CASEDRGLRMNTEAFF. Looking up the rest from reference TRBV28 and TRBJ1-1 gives the full variable domain: DVKVTQSSRYLVKRTGEKVFLECVQDMDHENMFWYRQDPGLGLRLIYFSYDVKMKEKGDIPEGYSVSREKKERFSLILESASTNQTSMYLCASEDRGLRMNTEAFFGQGTRLTVV.

This clone was found once. The chain recombines TRBV27 with TRBJ2-7, with D perhaps TRBD1 (5 bases). The V gene lost 0 bases and the J gene lost 3 bases, with 12 bases spanning the gap. The CDR3 totals 15 residues. Germline CDR1 and CDR2: MNHEY and SMNVEV (reference sequence). The CDR3 reads CASSLSASGFYEQYF. DNA for the CDR3: TGTGCCAGCAGTTTATCGGCCTCAGGGTTCTACGAGCAGTACTTC.

The genes are TRBV5-1 and TRBJ2-1; 9 bases are a match to TRBD2. In germline, CDR1 is SGHRS, CDR2 YFSETQ. The trim removed 3 bases at V and 0 bases at J, leaving 1 base unmatched. CDR3 length equals 15 residues. The CDR3 DNA reads TGCGCCAGCAGCTCAGCGGGGGGCTCCTACAATGAGCAGTTCTTC. Amino acid sequence: CASSSAGGSYNEQFF.

This clone has only one observation. The chain employs TRBV10-2 and TRBJ2-3, with D possibly matching TRBD2 (5 bases). Trimming pared 6 bases from V and 11 bases from J, leaving 12 bases between. Looked up from germline, CDR1 is WSHSY and CDR2 is SAAADI. The CDR3 extends over 11 amino acids. The CDR3 here is CASSQLGEQYF. The CDR3 coding sequence is TGCGCCAGCAGCCAACTAGGAGAGCAGTATTTT.

The genes are TRBV2 and TRBJ1-5; weak D call: TRBD1 (6 bases). The CDR3 totals 15 residues. Trimming removed 5 bases from V and 0 bases from J, with 11 bases in between. The germline V gene encodes CDR1 SNHLY and CDR2 FYNNEI. The CDR3: CASSQQGRSNQPQHF. CDR3 coding DNA: TGTGCCAGCAGTCAACAGGGACGTAGCAATCAGCCCCAGCATTTT.

The V and J genes are TRBV4-2 and TRBJ1-1; maybe TRBD1 (6 bases). The CDR3 covers 15 residues. The germline V gene encodes CDR1 LGHNA and CDR2 YNFKEQ. V was shortened by 4 bases and J by 0 bases, with 12 bases between the two germline ends. This CDR3 is CASSRSTGVNTEAFF. CDR3 nucleotide sequence: TGTGCCAGCAGCCGATCGACAGGAGTGAACACTGAAGCTTTCTTT.

This rearrangement joins TRBV9 to TRBJ2-7, with TRBD2 matching over 7 bases. The germline gives CDR1 SGDLS, CDR2 YYNGEE. CDR3 size: 16 residues. V was clipped by 0 bases and J by 2 bases; unmatched bases: 8. CDR3 coding DNA: TGTGCCAGCAGCGTAGAGGCGGGAGTGGTCCCCTACGAGCAGTACTTC. This translates into CASSVEAGVVPYEQYF.

This sequence joins TRBV6-1 and TRBJ1-5; D unclear. CDR3 length equals 14 residues. Germline CDR1 MNHNS, CDR2 SASEGT. V lost 2 bases and J 7 bases, leaving 12 bases between the germline ends. The CDR3 coding sequence is TGTGCCAGCAGTGAACCTAGAGTTAGCCAGCCCCAGCATTTT. Translation: CASSEPRVSQPQHF.